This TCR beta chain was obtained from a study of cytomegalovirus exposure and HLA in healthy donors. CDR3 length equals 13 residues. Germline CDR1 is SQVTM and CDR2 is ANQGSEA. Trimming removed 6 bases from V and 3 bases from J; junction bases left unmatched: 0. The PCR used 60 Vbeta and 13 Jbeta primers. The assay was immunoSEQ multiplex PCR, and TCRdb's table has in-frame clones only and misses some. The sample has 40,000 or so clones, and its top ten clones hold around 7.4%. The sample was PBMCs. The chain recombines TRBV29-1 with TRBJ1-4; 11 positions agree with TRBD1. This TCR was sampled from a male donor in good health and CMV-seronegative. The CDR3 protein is CSVGQGANEKLFF. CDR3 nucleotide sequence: TGCAGCGTGGGACAGGGGGCTAATGAAAAACTGTTTTTT.